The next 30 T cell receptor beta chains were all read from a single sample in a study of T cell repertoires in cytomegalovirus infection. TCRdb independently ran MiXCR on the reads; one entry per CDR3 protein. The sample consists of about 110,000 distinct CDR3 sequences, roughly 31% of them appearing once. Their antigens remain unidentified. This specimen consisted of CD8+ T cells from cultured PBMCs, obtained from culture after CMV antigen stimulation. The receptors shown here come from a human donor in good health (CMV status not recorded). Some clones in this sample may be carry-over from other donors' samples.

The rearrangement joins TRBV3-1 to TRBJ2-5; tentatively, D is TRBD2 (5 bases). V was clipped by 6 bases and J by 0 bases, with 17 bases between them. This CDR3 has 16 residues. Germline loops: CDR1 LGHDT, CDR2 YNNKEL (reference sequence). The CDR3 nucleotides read TGTGCCAGCAGTCCGTCGTCTCGGAGGTACCAAGAGACCCAGTACTTC. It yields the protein CASSPSSRRYQETQYF.

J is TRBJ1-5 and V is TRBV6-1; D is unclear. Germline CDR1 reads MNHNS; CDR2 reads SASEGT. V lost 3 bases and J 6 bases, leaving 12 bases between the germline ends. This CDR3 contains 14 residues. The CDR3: CASSDSAVGQPQHF. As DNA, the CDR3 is TGTGCCAGCAGTGATTCAGCAGTGGGTCAGCCCCAGCATTTT.

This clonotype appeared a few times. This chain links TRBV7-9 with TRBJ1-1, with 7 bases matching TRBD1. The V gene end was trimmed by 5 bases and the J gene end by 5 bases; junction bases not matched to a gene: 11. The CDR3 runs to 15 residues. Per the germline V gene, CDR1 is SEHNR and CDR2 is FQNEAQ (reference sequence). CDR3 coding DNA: TGTGCCAGCAGCCCCCAGGGGGTTGGAGAAACTGAAGCTTTCTTT. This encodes CASSPQGVGETEAFF.

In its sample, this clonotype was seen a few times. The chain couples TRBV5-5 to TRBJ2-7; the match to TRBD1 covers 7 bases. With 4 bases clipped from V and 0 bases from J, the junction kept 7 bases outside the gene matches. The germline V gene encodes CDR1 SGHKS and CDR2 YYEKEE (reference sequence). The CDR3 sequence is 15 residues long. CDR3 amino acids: CASSHRNRGSYEQYF. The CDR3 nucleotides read TGTGCCAGCAGCCACCGGAACAGGGGCTCCTACGAGCAGTACTTC.

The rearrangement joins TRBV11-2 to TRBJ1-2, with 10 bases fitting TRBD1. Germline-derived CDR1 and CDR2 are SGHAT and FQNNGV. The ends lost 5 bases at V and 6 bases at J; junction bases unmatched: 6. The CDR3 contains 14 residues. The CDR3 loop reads CASSQHGTGDGYTF. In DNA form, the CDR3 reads TGTGCCAGCAGCCAGCATGGGACAGGGGATGGCTACACCTTC.

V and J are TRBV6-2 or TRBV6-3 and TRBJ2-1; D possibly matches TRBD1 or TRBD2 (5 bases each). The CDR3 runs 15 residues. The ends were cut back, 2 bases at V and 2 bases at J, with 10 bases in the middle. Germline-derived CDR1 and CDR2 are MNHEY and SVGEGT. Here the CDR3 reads CASSYGWGTYNEQFF. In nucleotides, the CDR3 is TGTGCCAGCAGTTACGGATGGGGGACCTACAATGAGCAGTTCTTC.

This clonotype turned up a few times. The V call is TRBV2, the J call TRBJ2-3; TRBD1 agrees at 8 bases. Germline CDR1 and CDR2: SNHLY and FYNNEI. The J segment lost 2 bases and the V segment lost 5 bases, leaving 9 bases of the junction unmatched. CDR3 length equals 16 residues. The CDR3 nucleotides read TGTGCCAGCAGTATATCTACAGGGGGGTCCACAGATACGCAGTATTTT. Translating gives CASSISTGGSTDTQYF.

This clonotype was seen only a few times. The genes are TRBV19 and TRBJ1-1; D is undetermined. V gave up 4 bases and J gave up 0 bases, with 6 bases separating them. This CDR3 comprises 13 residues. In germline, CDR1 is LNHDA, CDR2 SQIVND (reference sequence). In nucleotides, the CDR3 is TGTGCCAGTAGTACTTTGATGAACACTGAAGCTTTCTTT. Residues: CASSTLMNTEAFF.

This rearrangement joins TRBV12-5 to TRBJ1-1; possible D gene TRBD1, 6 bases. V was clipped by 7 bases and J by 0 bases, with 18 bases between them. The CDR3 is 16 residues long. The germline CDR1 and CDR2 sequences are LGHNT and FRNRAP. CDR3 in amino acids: CASAQGSVGMNTEAFF. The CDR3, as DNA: TGTGCTAGTGCCCAGGGGTCCGTGGGTATGAACACTGAAGCTTTCTTT.

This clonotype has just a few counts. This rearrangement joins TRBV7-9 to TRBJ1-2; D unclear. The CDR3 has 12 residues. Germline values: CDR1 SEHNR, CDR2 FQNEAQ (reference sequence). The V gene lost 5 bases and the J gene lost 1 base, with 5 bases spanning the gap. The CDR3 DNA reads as TGTGCCAGCAGCCCTATTAACTATGGCTACACCTTC. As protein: CASSPINYGYTF.

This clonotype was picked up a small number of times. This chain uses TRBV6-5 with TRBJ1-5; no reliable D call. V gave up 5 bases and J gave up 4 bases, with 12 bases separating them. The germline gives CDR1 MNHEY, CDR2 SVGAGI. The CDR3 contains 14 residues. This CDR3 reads CASSHDKENQPQHF. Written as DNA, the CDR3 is TGTGCCAGCAGTCACGACAAGGAAAATCAGCCCCAGCATTTT.

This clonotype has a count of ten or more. The CDR3 here is CASSEAWTGKETQYF. The CDR3 coding sequence is TGTGCCAGCAGTGAAGCGTGGACAGGGAAGGAGACCCAGTACTTC. The chain employs TRBV2 and TRBJ2-5, with 8 nucleotides matching TRBD1. V shed 0 bases, J shed 5 bases, and the junction held 5 bases outside the gene matches. CDR1 is SNHLY and CDR2 is FYNNEI in the germline V gene. This CDR3 has 15 amino acids.

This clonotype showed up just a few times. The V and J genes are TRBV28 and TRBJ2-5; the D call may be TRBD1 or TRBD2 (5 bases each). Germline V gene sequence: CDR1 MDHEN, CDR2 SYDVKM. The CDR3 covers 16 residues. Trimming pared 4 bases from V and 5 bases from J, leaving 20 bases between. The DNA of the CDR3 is TGTGCCAGCAGTTCCCCGGTTGGGGGTTCGGAGGAGACCCAGTACTTC. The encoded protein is CASSSPVGGSEETQYF.

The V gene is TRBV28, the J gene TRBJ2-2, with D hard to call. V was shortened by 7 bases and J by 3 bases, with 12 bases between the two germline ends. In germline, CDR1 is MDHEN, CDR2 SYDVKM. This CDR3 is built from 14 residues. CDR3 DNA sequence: TGTGCCAGCACCTCCGCAGGACACACCGGGGAGCTGTTTTTT. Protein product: CASTSAGHTGELFF. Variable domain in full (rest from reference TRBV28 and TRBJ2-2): DVKVTQSSRYLVKRTGEKVFLECVQDMDHENMFWYRQDPGLGLRLIYFSYDVKMKEKGDIPEGYSVSREKKERFSLILESASTNQTSMYLCASTSAGHTGELFFGEGSRLTVL.

The CDR3 sequence: CASSYSRSNTDTQYF. For the CDR3, the DNA is TGTGCCAGCAGTTACTCTCGATCAAACACAGATACGCAGTATTTT. The rearrangement links TRBV6-2 or TRBV6-3 to TRBJ2-3, with no clear D. Germline V CDR1 and CDR2: MNHEY, SVGEGT. The CDR3 has 15 residues. V lost 0 bases and J lost 2, with 9 bases in between.

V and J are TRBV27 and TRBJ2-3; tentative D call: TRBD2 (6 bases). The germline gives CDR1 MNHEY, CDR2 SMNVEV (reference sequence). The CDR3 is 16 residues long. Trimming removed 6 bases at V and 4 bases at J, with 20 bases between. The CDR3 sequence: CASSSLTRLSADTQYF. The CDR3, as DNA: TGTGCCAGCAGCTCATTGACTAGATTAAGCGCAGATACGCAGTATTTT.

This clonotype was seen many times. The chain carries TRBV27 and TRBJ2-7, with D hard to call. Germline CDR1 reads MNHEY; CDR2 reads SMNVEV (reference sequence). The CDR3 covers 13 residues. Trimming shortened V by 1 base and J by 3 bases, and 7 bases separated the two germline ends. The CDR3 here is CASSLYVGYEQYF. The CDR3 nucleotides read TGTGCCAGCAGTTTATATGTGGGCTACGAGCAGTACTTC.

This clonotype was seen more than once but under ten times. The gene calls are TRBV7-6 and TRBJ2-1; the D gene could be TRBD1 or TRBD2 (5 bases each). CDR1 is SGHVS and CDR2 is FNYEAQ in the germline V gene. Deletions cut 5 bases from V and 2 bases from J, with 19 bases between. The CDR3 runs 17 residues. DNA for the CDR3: TGTGCCAGCAGCCCAGGGACCGAGGGTTCAACCTACAATGAGCAGTTCTTC. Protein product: CASSPGTEGSTYNEQFF.

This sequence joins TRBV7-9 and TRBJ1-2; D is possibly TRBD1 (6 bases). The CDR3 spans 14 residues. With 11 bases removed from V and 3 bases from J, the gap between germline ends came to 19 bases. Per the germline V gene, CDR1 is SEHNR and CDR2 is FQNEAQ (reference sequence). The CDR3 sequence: CAFEQGGPYYGYTF. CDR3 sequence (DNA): TGTGCCTTTGAGCAAGGGGGTCCCTACTATGGCTACACCTTC.

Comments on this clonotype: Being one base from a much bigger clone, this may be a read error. The CDR3 here is CVSSLKGDPQPQHF. DNA of the CDR3: TGTGTCAGCAGCTTAAAGGGAGATCCTCAGCCCCAGCATTTT. The V call is TRBV11-2, the J call TRBJ1-5; D ambiguous. Germline values: CDR1 SGHAT, CDR2 FQNNGV. This CDR3 comprises 14 residues.

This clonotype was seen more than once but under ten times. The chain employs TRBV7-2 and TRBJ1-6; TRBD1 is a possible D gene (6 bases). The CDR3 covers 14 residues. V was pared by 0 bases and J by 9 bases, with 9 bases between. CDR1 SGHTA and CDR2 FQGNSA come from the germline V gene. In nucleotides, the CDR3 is TGTGCCAGCAGCTTAGCGGGGGCGAGTTCACCCCTCCACTTT. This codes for CASSLAGASSPLHF.

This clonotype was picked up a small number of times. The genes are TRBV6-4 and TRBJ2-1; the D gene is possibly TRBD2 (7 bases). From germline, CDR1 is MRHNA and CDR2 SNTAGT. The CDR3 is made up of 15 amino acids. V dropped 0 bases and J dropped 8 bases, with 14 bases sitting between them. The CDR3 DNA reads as TGTGCCAGCAGTGACTCGGCGGGGGCCAGCCATGAGCAGTTCTTC. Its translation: CASSDSAGASHEQFF.

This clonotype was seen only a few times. The CDR3 region has the DNA TGTGCCAGCAGCCCCCCCCGACGAACAGGCCCATGGGGAGATACGCAGTATTTT. This translates into CASSPPRRTGPWGDTQYF. This chain uses TRBV12-3 or TRBV12-4 with TRBJ2-3, with a tentative D call TRBD1 (5 bases). This CDR3 has 18 amino acids. Between the trimmed V and J ends, which lost 6 bases and 5 bases, there was a span of 27 bases.

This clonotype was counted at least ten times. CDR3 DNA sequence: TGTGCCAGCAGCGTTAAGCCTTTGAGTTGGGGAGGGTCTGGAAACACCATATATTTT. Translation gives CASSVKPLSWGGSGNTIYF. The rearrangement joins TRBV7-8 to TRBJ1-3, with no clear D. Trimming cost V 5 bases and J 1 base, with 24 bases left between them. Germline-derived CDR1 and CDR2 are SGHVS and FQNEAQ. The CDR3 sequence is 19 residues long.

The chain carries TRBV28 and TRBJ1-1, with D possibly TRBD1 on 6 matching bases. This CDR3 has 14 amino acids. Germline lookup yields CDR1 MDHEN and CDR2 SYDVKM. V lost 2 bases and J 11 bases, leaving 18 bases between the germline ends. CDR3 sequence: CASSLDLQGRGAFF. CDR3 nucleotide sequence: TGTGCCAGCAGTTTAGACCTACAGGGTCGTGGGGCTTTCTTT.

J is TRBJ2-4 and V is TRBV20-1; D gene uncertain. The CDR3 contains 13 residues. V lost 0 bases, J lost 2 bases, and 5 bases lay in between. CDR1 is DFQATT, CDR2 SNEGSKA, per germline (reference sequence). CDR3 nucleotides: TGCAGTGCTAGAGAAGCTACCAAAAACATTCAGTACTTC. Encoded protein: CSAREATKNIQYF.

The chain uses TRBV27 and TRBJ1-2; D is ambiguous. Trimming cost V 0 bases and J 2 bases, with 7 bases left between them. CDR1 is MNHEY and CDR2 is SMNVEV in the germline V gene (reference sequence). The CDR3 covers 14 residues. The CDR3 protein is CASSLSGVNYGYTF. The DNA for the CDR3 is TGTGCCAGCAGTTTATCAGGTGTGAACTATGGCTACACCTTC.

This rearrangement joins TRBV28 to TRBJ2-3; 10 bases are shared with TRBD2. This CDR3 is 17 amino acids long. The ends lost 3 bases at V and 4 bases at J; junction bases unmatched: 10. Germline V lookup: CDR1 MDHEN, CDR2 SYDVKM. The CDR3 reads CASSFPESGGAADTQYF. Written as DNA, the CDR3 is TGTGCCAGCAGTTTTCCCGAGAGCGGGGGGGCGGCAGATACGCAGTATTTT.

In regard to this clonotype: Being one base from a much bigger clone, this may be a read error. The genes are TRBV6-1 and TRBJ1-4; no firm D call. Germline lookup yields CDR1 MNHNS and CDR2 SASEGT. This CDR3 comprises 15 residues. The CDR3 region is CASRNRGSWNEKLSF. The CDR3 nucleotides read TGTGCCAGCAGGAACCGTGGGTCGTGGAATGAAAAACTGTCTTTT.

The CDR3 reads CASSQEGYGTEAFF. The CDR3 nucleotides read TGTGCCAGCAGCCAAGAGGGATATGGCACTGAAGCTTTCTTT. The V gene is TRBV3-1, the J gene TRBJ1-1; no clear D gene. There are 14 residues in the CDR3. V was cut by 0 bases and J by 4 bases, with 9 bases left in between. The V gene's germline CDR1 is LGHDT and CDR2 YNNKEL (reference sequence).